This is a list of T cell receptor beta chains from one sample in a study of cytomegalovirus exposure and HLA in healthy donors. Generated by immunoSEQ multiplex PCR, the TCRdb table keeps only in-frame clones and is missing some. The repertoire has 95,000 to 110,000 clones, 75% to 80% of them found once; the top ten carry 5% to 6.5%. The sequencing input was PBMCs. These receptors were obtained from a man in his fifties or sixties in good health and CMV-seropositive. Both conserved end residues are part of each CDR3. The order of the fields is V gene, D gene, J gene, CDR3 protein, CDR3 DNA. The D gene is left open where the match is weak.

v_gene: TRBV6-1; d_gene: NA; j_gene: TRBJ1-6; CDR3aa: CASSELPAGQSPLHF; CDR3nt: TGTGCCAGCAGTGAACTCCCTGCAGGGCAATCACCCCTCCACTTT
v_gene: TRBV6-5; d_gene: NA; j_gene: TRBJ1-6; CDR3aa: CASSADTTASPLHF; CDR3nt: TGTGCCAGCAGTGCAGACACAACAGCATCACCCCTCCACTTT
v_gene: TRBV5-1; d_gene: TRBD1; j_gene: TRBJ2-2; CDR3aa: CASSITGTGITGELFF; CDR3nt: TGCGCCAGCAGCATCACCGGGACAGGGATCACCGGGGAGCTGTTTTTT
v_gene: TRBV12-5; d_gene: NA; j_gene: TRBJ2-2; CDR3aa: CASVQAGLSTGELFF; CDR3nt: TGTGCTAGTGTCCAGGCAGGACTCAGCACCGGGGAGCTGTTTTTT
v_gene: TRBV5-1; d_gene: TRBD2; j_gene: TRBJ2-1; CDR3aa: CASSGIPGLAGGSGSYNEQFF; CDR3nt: TGCGCCAGCAGCGGTATACCGGGACTAGCGGGGGGGTCTGGCTCCTACAATGAGCAGTTCTTC
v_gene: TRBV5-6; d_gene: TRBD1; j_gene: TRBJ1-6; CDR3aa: CASSLDRGSSDSPLHF; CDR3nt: TGTGCCAGCAGCTTGGACAGGGGGTCTTCGGATTCACCCCTCCACTTT
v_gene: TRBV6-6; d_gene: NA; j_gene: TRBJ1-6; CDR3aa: CASTPRGEANSPLHF; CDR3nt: TGTGCCAGCACCCCCCGAGGGGAGGCTAATTCACCCCTCCACTTT
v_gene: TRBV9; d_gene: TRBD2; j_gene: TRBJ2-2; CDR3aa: CASSVAGTTTGELFF; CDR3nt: TGTGCCAGCAGCGTAGCCGGGACTACCACCGGGGAGCTGTTTTTT
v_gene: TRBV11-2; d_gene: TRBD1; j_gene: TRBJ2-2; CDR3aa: CASSLDRGQGELFF; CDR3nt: TGTGCCAGCAGCTTAGACAGGGGGCAGGGGGAGCTGTTTTTT
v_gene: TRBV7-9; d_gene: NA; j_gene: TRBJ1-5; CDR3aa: CASSLVGDSNQPQHF; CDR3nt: TGTGCCAGCAGCTTAGTGGGGGACTCCAATCAGCCCCAGCATTTT
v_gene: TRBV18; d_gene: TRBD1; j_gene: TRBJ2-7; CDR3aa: CASSPDRANEQYF; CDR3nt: TGTGCCAGCTCACCGGACAGGGCGAACGAGCAGTACTTC
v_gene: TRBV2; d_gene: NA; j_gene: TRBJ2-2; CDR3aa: CATRPDRTNTGELFF; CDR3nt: TGTGCCACCCGACCTGACAGAACGAACACCGGGGAGCTGTTTTTT
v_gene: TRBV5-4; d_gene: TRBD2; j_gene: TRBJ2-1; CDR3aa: CASSLVRGSGEQFF; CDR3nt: TGTGCCAGCAGCTTGGTGCGGGGGAGTGGGGAGCAGTTCTTC
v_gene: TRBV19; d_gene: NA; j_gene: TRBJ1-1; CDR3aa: CASSIRGALVGAFF; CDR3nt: TGTGCCAGTAGTATTCGGGGGGCTTTGGTTGGAGCTTTCTTT
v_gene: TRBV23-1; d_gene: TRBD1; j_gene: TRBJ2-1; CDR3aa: CASSQAGGRPTNEQFF; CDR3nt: TGCGCCAGCAGTCAAGCAGGGGGCCGCCCAACCAATGAGCAGTTCTTC
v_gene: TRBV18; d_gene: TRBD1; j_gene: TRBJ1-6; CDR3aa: CASSPGDRGNSPLHF; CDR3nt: TGTGCCAGCTCACCAGGGGACAGGGGGAATTCACCCCTCCACTTT
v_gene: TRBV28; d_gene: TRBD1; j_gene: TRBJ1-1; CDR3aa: CASSLPGQGALGTEAFF; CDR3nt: TGTGCCAGCAGTCTTCCGGGACAGGGGGCTCTCGGGACTGAAGCTTTCTTT